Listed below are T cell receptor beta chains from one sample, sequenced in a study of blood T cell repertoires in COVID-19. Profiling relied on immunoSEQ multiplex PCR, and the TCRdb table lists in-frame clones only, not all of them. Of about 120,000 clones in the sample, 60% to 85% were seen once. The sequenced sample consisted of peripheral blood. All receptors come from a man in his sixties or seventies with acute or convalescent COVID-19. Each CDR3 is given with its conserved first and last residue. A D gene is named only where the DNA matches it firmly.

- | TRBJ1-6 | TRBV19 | CASSGSGKSLHF | TGTGCCAGTAGTGGTTCCGGGAAAAGCCTCCACTTT
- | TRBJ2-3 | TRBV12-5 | CASGSPPGVRTDTQYF | TGTGCTAGTGGTAGCCCCCCGGGGGTTCGCACAGATACGCAGTATTTT
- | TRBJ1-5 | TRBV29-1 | CSVARGGNQPQHF | TGCAGCGTTGCCAGGGGCGGCAATCAGCCCCAGCATTTT
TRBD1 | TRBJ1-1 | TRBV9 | CASSGQGARTEAFF | TGTGCCAGCAGCGGACAGGGGGCTCGGACTGAAGCTTTCTTT
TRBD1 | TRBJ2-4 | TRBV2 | CASRRGQLKNIQYF | TGTGCCAGCAGAAGGGGACAGCTCAAAAACATTCAGTACTTC
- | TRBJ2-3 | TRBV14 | CASSQAGPDTQYF | TGTGCCAGCAGCCAAGCAGGGCCAGATACGCAGTATTTT
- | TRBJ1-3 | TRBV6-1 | CASSDLGLKNSIYF | TGTGCCAGCAGTGACCTTGGACTAAAAAACTCCATATATTTT
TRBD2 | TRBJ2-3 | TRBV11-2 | CASSFSGISTDTQYF | TGTGCCAGCAGCTTTAGCGGGATAAGCACAGATACGCAGTATTTT
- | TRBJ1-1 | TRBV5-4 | CASSTGPTDTEAFF | TGTGCCAGCAGCACAGGTCCTACCGACACTGAAGCTTTCTTT
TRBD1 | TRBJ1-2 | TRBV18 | CASSPGGTEVGSSGYTF | TGTGCCAGCTCACCCGGCGGGACAGAAGTGGGGAGTAGTGGCTACACCTTC
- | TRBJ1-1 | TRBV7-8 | CASSLQENTEAFF | TGTGCCAGCAGCTTACAGGAAAACACTGAAGCTTTCTTT
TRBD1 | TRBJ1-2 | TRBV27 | CASSAPTGSGYTF | TGTGCCAGCAGTGCCCCGACAGGGTCTGGCTACACCTTC